Listed below are T cell receptor beta chains from one sample, sequenced in a study of blood T cell repertoires in COVID-19. Assay used: immunoSEQ multiplex PCR; TCRdb lists only in-frame clones, some missing. The sample holds approximately 230,000 clones; just over 85% are singletons and the top ten take around 15%. The sequenced material came from PBMCs or T cells enriched from blood (not recorded which). The receptors shown here come from a man between 18 and 35 years old who had recovered from COVID-19. Each CDR3 is given with its conserved first and last residue. The order of the fields is CDR3 DNA, CDR3 protein, clone size, D gene, J gene, V gene. A D gene is named only where the DNA matches it firmly. Clone size is not always given. Where it is, it says once, few, many or a class for expanded clones.

TGTGCCAGCAGCAAACAAGGCCCAGCGGCCGGAAACACCATATATTTT | CASSKQGPAAGNTIYF | . | . | TRBJ1-3 | TRBV5-4
TGCGCCAGCAGGGGACAGCAGGGCCAGCCCCAGCATTTT | CASRGQQGQPQHF | . | TRBD1 | TRBJ1-5 | TRBV10-2
TGTGCCATCAGTGAGTTCGACAGGGGCGGTATTCAGCCCCAGCATTTT | CAISEFDRGGIQPQHF | . | TRBD1 | TRBJ1-5 | TRBV10-3
TGTGCCATCGGGTCAGGGCTAGTGAACACTGAAGCTTTCTTT | CAIGSGLVNTEAFF | . | . | TRBJ1-1 | TRBV5-4
TGTGCCAGCAGCTCCGCGACTAGATCCAATGAGCAGTTCTTC | CASSSATRSNEQFF | . | . | TRBJ2-1 | TRBV7-3
TGTGCCAGCAGCCGTAGCGGGAACTTCTCCTACGAGCAGTACTTC | CASSRSGNFSYEQYF | . | TRBD2 | TRBJ2-7 | TRBV28
TGTGCCAGCAGTTACTCGGGGCAGCTTGGCGCTGAAGCTTTCTTT | CASSYSGQLGAEAFF | . | . | TRBJ1-1 | TRBV6-5
TGTGCCAGCAGCTTGCGGGGTATTAACTATGGCTACACCTTC | CASSLRGINYGYTF | . | . | TRBJ1-2 | TRBV5-6
TGTGCCAGCAGTGAAGCGGTAACAGGCAGGGGGACCGGGGAGCTGTTTTTT | CASSEAVTGRGTGELFF | . | TRBD1 | TRBJ2-2 | TRBV6-1
TGTGCCATAGCATCGGGACAGAGGAACACTGAAGCTTTCTTT | CAIASGQRNTEAFF | . | TRBD1 | TRBJ1-1 | TRBV5-4
TGTGCCAGCAGCTCGGGACAGGGGGCTTTGCGGGCTTTCTTT | CASSSGQGALRAFF | . | TRBD1 | TRBJ1-1 | TRBV7-8
TGTGCCAGCAGTTACTCGTCGCTCTCGGAGGCGAAAGCTTTCTTT | CASSYSSLSEAKAFF | . | . | TRBJ1-1 | TRBV6-5
TGTGCCAGCAGCCGGGGGAATCAGCCCCAGCATTTT | CASSRGNQPQHF | . | . | TRBJ1-5 | TRBV7-9
TGTGCCAGCAGCTTAGGACAGACAGGTCAGCCCCAGCATTTT | CASSLGQTGQPQHF | . | . | TRBJ1-5 | TRBV11-2
TGTGCCAGCAGTGAAGTAGCGGCAGGAGGAGAACTGAACACTGAAGCTTTCTTT | CASSEVAAGGELNTEAFF | once | . | TRBJ1-1 | TRBV6-1
TGTGCCAGCAGCCCCGAGGGTAGCGGGAACACTGAAGCTTTCTTT | CASSPEGSGNTEAFF | . | . | TRBJ1-1 | TRBV9
TGTGCCAGCTCACCAGGCGAGGGGGCGAGCTATGGCTACACCTTC | CASSPGEGASYGYTF | . | TRBD1 | TRBJ1-2 | TRBV18
TGTGCCAGTAGTAGCGGGAACTTCGAGCAGTACTTC | CASSSGNFEQYF | once | . | TRBJ2-7 | TRBV19
TGTGCCAGCGGACTAGCGGGACGGAATGAGCAGTTCTTC | CASGLAGRNEQFF | . | TRBD2 | TRBJ2-1 | TRBV9
TGTGCCACCACCCACGGGAGGAACACTGAAGCTTTCTTT | CATTHGRNTEAFF | once | . | TRBJ1-1 | TRBV24-1
TGTGCCAGCAGTTACGGACTAGCGGGCGATAATGAGCAGTTCTTC | CASSYGLAGDNEQFF | . | TRBD2 | TRBJ2-1 | TRBV28
TGTGCCAGCAGCCAAGACTGGACTAGCGGGGGCGATGAGCAGTTCTTC | CASSQDWTSGGDEQFF | . | TRBD2 | TRBJ2-1 | TRBV4-2
TGTGCCAGCAGCCCCGGGGGAGGCACCGGGGAGCTGTTTTTT | CASSPGGGTGELFF | . | . | TRBJ2-2 | TRBV3-1/TRBV3-2
TGTGCCAGCAGTTCCTCGACAGCGAACACTGAAGCTTTCTTT | CASSSSTANTEAFF | . | . | TRBJ1-1 | TRBV6-2/TRBV6-3
TGTGCCAGCAGTTTTACGGGATGGAATTCACCCCTCCACTTT | CASSFTGWNSPLHF | . | . | TRBJ1-6 | TRBV27
TGTGCCAGCAGCTTGACAGGGAACTATGGCTACACCTTC | CASSLTGNYGYTF | . | TRBD1 | TRBJ1-2 | TRBV25-1
TGTGCCAGCAGCGGGAAATACAGGGTTAAAGCTGAAGCTTTCTTT | CASSGKYRVKAEAFF | . | . | TRBJ1-1 | TRBV13
TGTGCCAGTAGTATACCGCGGCGACAGGTGTGGGGCTACACCTTC | CASSIPRRQVWGYTF | once | . | TRBJ1-2 | TRBV19
TGTGCCAGCAGCCACTTCCCCGGGACAAATTATGGCTACACCTTC | CASSHFPGTNYGYTF | . | . | TRBJ1-2 | TRBV5-4
TGTGCCAGCAGCTTTAGAGTGGGAGGATTAAATGAGCAGTTCTTC | CASSFRVGGLNEQFF | . | . | TRBJ2-1 | TRBV9
TGTGCCAGCAGCCTACTGAAGGGGGACAGATTCTTAGGTACCGGGGAGCTGTTTTTT | CASSLLKGDRFLGTGELFF | . | TRBD1 | TRBJ2-2 | TRBV11-2
TGTGCCAGCCCTCGACTAGCTATTTTAGGCAATGAGCAGTTCTTC | CASPRLAILGNEQFF | . | TRBD2 | TRBJ2-1 | TRBV6-4
TGTGCCAGCAGGGAGGGACATTCACCCCTCCACTTT | CASREGHSPLHF | . | . | TRBJ1-6 | TRBV25-1
TGTGCCAGCAGGGGACTAGCGGGGGCTTGGGGGTACGAGCAGTACTTC | CASRGLAGAWGYEQYF | . | TRBD2 | TRBJ2-7 | TRBV2
TGCAGTGCTAGTTTGAACGGACAGGGGGATGGCTACACCTTC | CSASLNGQGDGYTF | . | TRBD1 | TRBJ1-2 | TRBV20-1
TGCGCCAGCAGCGGGGGGGCCCGTAGTGGTGAGCAGTTCTTC | CASSGGARSGEQFF | . | TRBD2 | TRBJ2-1 | TRBV10-1
TGTGCCAGCAGCTTAACAGGGGATGCTAATGAAAAACTGTTTTTT | CASSLTGDANEKLFF | . | . | TRBJ1-4 | TRBV7-3
TGTGCCAGCAGTACCTCGGGACTAGCGGAGACAGATACGCAGTATTTT | CASSTSGLAETDTQYF | . | TRBD2 | TRBJ2-3 | TRBV28
TGTGCCATTGGACAGCCCCTCCACTTT | CAIGQPLHF | once | . | TRBJ1-6 | TRBV2
TGTGCCAGCATAGGACAGGGGGAAAATGAGCAGTTCTTC | CASIGQGENEQFF | . | TRBD1 | TRBJ2-1 | TRBV2
TGTGCCAGTACCAGACTAGCGGGGGGAGGGACAGATACGCAGTATTTT | CASTRLAGGGTDTQYF | few | TRBD2 | TRBJ2-3 | TRBV19
TGTGCCTGGGGTGGTCCAGGGGCCGATCGCCTCAATGAGCAGTTCTTC | CAWGGPGADRLNEQFF | . | . | TRBJ2-1 | TRBV30
TGTGCCAGCAGCCCGGGACAACACTATGGCTACACCTTC | CASSPGQHYGYTF | . | . | TRBJ1-2 | TRBV27
TGTGCCAGCAGATGGGACAGGGTGAGCAATCAGCCCCAGCATTTT | CASRWDRVSNQPQHF | . | TRBD1 | TRBJ1-5 | TRBV28
TGTGCCAGCAGCGGGTGGACAGGGGGGACTAGCGGGGGCTCCTACGAGCAGTACTTC | CASSGWTGGTSGGSYEQYF | . | TRBD2 | TRBJ2-7 | TRBV5-4
TGTGCCAGCAGCCAGACAGGATCCTACGAGCAGTACTTC | CASSQTGSYEQYF | . | . | TRBJ2-7 | TRBV11-3
TGTGCCACCAGCAGAGAAGAGGGCACAGATACGCAGTATTTT | CATSREEGTDTQYF | . | . | TRBJ2-3 | TRBV15
TGTGCCAGCAGTCTCCCTAGCGGACATTACACCGGGGAGCTGTTTTTT | CASSLPSGHYTGELFF | . | TRBD2 | TRBJ2-2 | TRBV5-6
TGCGCCAGCAGCTTGGTCGCGTCCGCCGGGACCGGGGAGCTGTTTTTT | CASSLVASAGTGELFF | few | . | TRBJ2-2 | TRBV5-1